The rows below give T cell receptor beta chains drawn from one sample of a study of shared clonotypes between healthy human individuals. Produced via immunoSEQ multiplex PCR; TCRdb's table is partial and in-frame only. Here the sample spans roughly 2 million clones, approximately 96% being singletons. The sample was naive CD4+ T cells sorted from blood. The receptor source for this set is a man between 18 and 35 years old in good health. Both conserved end residues are part of each CDR3. The D gene is left open where the match is weak. Clone sizes are given selectively: once, few, many, or a class where the clone is expanded.

V	D	J	size	length	CDR3	DNA
TRBV7-2	TRBD1	TRBJ1-2	-	16	CASSLGPGTGGIGYTF	TGTGCCAGCAGCTTAGGTCCCGGGACAGGGGGGATTGGCTACACCTTC
TRBV6-6	-	TRBJ1-4	-	16	CASTQGGGKTNEKLFF	TGTGCCAGCACCCAAGGTGGGGGGAAAACTAATGAAAAACTGTTTTTT
TRBV18	TRBD2	TRBJ2-5	-	14	CASSPGLARETQYF	TGTGCCAGCTCCCCGGGACTAGCGAGAGAGACCCAGTACTTC
TRBV27	-	TRBJ1-6	-	18	CASSLAPWGSSYNSPLHF	TGTGCCAGCAGTTTGGCCCCCTGGGGGAGCTCCTATAATTCACCCCTCCACTTT
TRBV7-9	-	TRBJ2-1	-	13	CASSTGSVNEQFF	TGTGCCAGCAGCACAGGGTCGGTGAATGAGCAGTTCTTC
TRBV19	TRBD1	TRBJ2-2	-	12	CASSTQGRELFF	TGTGCCAGTAGTACACAGGGGAGGGAGCTGTTTTTT
TRBV28	TRBD1	TRBJ1-1	-	12	CASRLQGSVAFF	TGTGCCAGCAGACTACAGGGGAGTGTGGCTTTCTTT
TRBV5-1	-	TRBJ2-7	-	14	CASSLAALPYEQYF	TGCGCCAGCAGCCTGGCAGCTCTCCCCTACGAGCAGTACTTC
TRBV4-2	TRBD1	TRBJ2-7	-	16	CASSPFPGQGAYEQYF	TGTGCCAGCAGCCCGTTTCCGGGACAGGGGGCCTACGAGCAGTACTTC
TRBV6-6	-	TRBJ1-5	once	13	CASRVRDTGPQHF	TGTGCCAGCAGAGTGAGGGACACCGGGCCCCAGCATTTT
TRBV19	-	TRBJ2-7	-	12	CASSMGYAEQYF	TGTGCCAGTAGTATGGGGTATGCCGAGCAGTACTTC
TRBV2	TRBD1	TRBJ1-6	-	15	CASSEGGRGISPLHF	TGTGCCAGCAGTGAAGGGGGCAGGGGGATTTCACCCCTCCACTTT
TRBV11-2	-	TRBJ2-5	-	13	CASSPGTVETQYF	TGTGCCAGCAGCCCCGGGACCGTAGAGACCCAGTACTTC
TRBV6-1	TRBD1	TRBJ2-7	-	17	CASSEGAGTGVSYEQYF	TGTGCCAGCAGTGAAGGGGCGGGGACAGGCGTCTCCTACGAGCAGTACTTC